The rows below give T cell receptor beta chains drawn from one sample of a study of T-cell memory formation after mild COVID-19. TCRdb used MiXCR to reprocess the 5' RACE reads, holding one entry per CDR3 protein. This sample has some 120,000 distinct CDR3 sequences, with about 15% found just once. Material for sequencing was PBMCs or a T cell subset sorted from them (not recorded which). These receptors were collected from an adult woman who had mild COVID-19 (a few samples of this study predate the infection). Cell type and time point are not known. Each CDR3 is given with its conserved first and last residue. D genes are given only for firm matches. Size is stated for part of the rows, as once, few or many counts, or as a class when the clone is expanded.

clone size	D gene	CDR3 length	V gene	J gene	CDR3 protein	CDR3 DNA
NA	TRBD2	17	TRBV12-3/TRBV12-4	TRBJ2-1	CASSPTSGGRSYNEQFF	TGTGCCAGCAGTCCAACTAGCGGGGGGCGCTCCTACAATGAGCAGTTCTTC
NA	NA	19	TRBV4-1	TRBJ2-3	CASSQAGAGTFTSWDTQYF	TGCGCCAGCAGCCAAGCGGGGGCCGGGACATTCACCTCCTGGGATACGCAGTATTTT
NA	NA	14	TRBV29-1	TRBJ2-7	CSVDGDNHSYEQYF	TGCAGCGTCGACGGGGACAATCACTCCTACGAGCAGTACTTC
few	NA	13	TRBV7-2	TRBJ2-7	CASSLPGVGEQYF	TGTGCCAGCAGCCTCCCCGGGGTAGGCGAGCAGTACTTC
NA	TRBD2	17	TRBV5-1	TRBJ2-1	CASSFLTSGNSYNEQFF	TGCGCCAGCAGCTTTTTAACTAGCGGGAACTCCTACAATGAGCAGTTCTTC
few	TRBD1	15	TRBV12-3/TRBV12-4	TRBJ2-2	CASRADRGNTGELFF	TGTGCCAGCAGGGCCGACAGGGGGAACACCGGGGAGCTGTTTTTT
many	TRBD2	14	TRBV5-4	TRBJ2-3	CASSLIGGADTQYF	TGTGCCAGCAGCTTGATCGGGGGGGCAGATACGCAGTATTTT
few	NA	14	TRBV19	TRBJ2-1	CASSMMLPYNEQFF	TGTGCCAGTAGTATGATGCTCCCCTACAATGAGCAGTTCTTC
NA	TRBD2	17	TRBV7-3	TRBJ2-5	CASSLGRVAGARETQYF	TGTGCCAGCAGCTTGGGTCGGGTAGCGGGGGCACGAGAGACCCAGTACTTC
few	NA	16	TRBV5-1	TRBJ2-7	CASRNDPSARIYEQYF	TGCGCCAGCAGGAATGATCCTAGCGCACGAATCTACGAGCAGTACTTC
NA	NA	13	TRBV5-1	TRBJ1-1	CASSGRGHTEAFF	TGCGCCAGCAGCGGCAGGGGACACACTGAAGCTTTCTTT
few	NA	14	TRBV6-1	TRBJ1-1	CASDRGGSNTEAFF	TGTGCCAGCGATCGGGGCGGTTCGAACACTGAAGCTTTCTTT
few	TRBD1	14	TRBV6-5	TRBJ2-7	CASSLGQGHYEQYF	TGTGCCAGCAGTTTGGGACAGGGACACTACGAGCAGTACTTC
NA	TRBD1	18	TRBV4-3	TRBJ2-1	CASSQDRNRDSLFSEQFF	TGCGCCAGCAGCCAAGATAGGAACCGGGACAGCTTATTCTCCGAGCAGTTCTTC
NA	NA	13	TRBV11-2	TRBJ2-5	CASSFGLRETQYF	TGTGCCAGCAGCTTTGGGTTGAGGGAGACCCAGTACTTC
few	NA	13	TRBV5-1	TRBJ1-1	CASTLILNTEAFF	TGCGCCAGCACCCTCATTCTGAACACTGAAGCTTTCTTT
few	TRBD2	13	TRBV14	TRBJ2-1	CASSQDLGGEQFF	TGTGCCAGCAGCCAAGATCTGGGGGGGGAGCAGTTCTTC
once	TRBD2	16	TRBV7-9	TRBJ2-5	CASSPGAGVGKETQYF	TGTGCCAGCAGCCCCGGAGCGGGAGTAGGGAAAGAGACCCAGTACTTC
NA	NA	14	TRBV5-6	TRBJ1-1	CASSLSGGNTEAFF	TGTGCCAGCAGCTTGTCGGGGGGGAACACTGAAGCTTTCTTT
NA	TRBD1	15	TRBV5-1	TRBJ2-7	CASSAGWDRDYEQYF	TGCGCCAGCAGCGCTGGATGGGACAGGGACTACGAGCAGTACTTC
few	TRBD2	15	TRBV5-1	TRBJ2-1	CASSSTSGRYNEQFF	TGCGCCAGCAGCTCCACTAGCGGGAGATACAATGAGCAGTTCTTC
few	TRBD1	16	TRBV6-6	TRBJ2-1	CASRSTTGFPYNEQFF	TGTGCCAGCAGATCCACGACAGGGTTCCCCTACAATGAGCAGTTCTTC
NA	TRBD1	16	TRBV7-2	TRBJ1-2	CASSQIRGQGSSGYTF	TGTGCCAGCAGCCAGATAAGAGGACAGGGCTCTAGTGGCTACACCTTC
many	TRBD1	14	TRBV5-1	TRBJ2-7	CASSLPGQAREQYF	TGCGCCAGCAGCTTACCGGGACAGGCGAGGGAGCAGTACTTC
NA	TRBD1	16	TRBV5-1	TRBJ2-3	CASSLAGARGPDTQYF	TGCGCCAGCAGCTTGGCAGGAGCCAGGGGGCCGGATACGCAGTATTTT
few	TRBD2	16	TRBV12-3/TRBV12-4	TRBJ2-1	CASSYELAARANEQFF	TGTGCCAGCAGTTACGAACTAGCGGCTCGAGCTAATGAGCAGTTCTTC
NA	NA	15	TRBV6-6	TRBJ1-1	CASSYRGFGNTEAFF	TGTGCCAGCAGTTATCGGGGGTTCGGGAACACTGAAGCTTTCTTT